This T cell receptor beta chain was retrieved from a study of identical twins. The V segment lost 7 bases and the J segment 0 bases; nucleotides outside the gene matches: 6. CDR3 length equals 16 residues. The germline V gene has CDR1 MNHNS and CDR2 SASEGT. TCRdb re-analysed the 5' RACE reads in MiXCR, keeping a single row per CDR3 protein. The top ten hold around 3% of the sample, which has 470,000 or so distinct CDR3 sequences, more than 20% seen once. These data were also filed under a second study, of T cells expressing NK-cell markers.

The rearrangement joins TRBV6-1 to TRBJ2-6; 7 bases match TRBD1. This TCR was recovered from a woman aged 18-29 years in good health. Sequencing was performed on CD4+ T cells sorted from blood. This chain's CDR3 is CASTRQGLSGANVLTF. The CDR3 bases are TGTGCCAGCACTAGACAGGGCCTCTCTGGGGCCAACGTCCTGACTTTC.